Sequencing of this TCR beta chain was carried out in a study of response to subunit inactivated influenza vaccine. For this clonotype: Its antigen remains unknown.

Study-level findings and limits: Authors suggested few new T cells are recruited by each seasonal influenza vaccination.

Each CDR3 protein gets one entry after TCRdb re-called the RT-PCR reads with MiXCR. The sample contains 500,000 or so distinct CDR3 sequences, 16% of which appear only once. The V end was cut by 1 base, the J end by 0 bases, with 8 bases between. The germline gives CDR1 SGHRS, CDR2 YFSETQ. CDR3 length equals 15 residues. Sample: CD4+ T cells sorted from PBMCs, taken about 23 months after vaccination. V usage is TRBV5-1 and J usage is TRBJ2-1; the D is unclear. The receptor was isolated from a man between 50 and 75 years old who received an inactivated influenza vaccine. The CDR3: CASSLPLRSYNEQFF. The CDR3 DNA sequence: TGCGCCAGCAGCTTGCCACTCCGCTCCTACAATGAGCAGTTCTTC.